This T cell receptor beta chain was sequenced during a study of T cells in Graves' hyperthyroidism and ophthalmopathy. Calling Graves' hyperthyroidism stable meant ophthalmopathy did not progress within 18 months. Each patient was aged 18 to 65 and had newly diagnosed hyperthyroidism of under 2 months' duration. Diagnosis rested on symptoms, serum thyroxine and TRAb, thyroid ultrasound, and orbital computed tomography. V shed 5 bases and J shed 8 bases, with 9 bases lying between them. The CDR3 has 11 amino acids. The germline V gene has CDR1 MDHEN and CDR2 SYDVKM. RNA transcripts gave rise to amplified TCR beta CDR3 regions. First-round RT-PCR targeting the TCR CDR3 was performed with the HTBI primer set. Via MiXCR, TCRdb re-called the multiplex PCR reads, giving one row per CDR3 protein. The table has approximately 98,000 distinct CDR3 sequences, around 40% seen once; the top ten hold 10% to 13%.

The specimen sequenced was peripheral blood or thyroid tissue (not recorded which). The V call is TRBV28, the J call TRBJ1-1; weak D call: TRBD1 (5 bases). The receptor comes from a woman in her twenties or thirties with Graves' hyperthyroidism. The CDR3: CASSRDPEAFF. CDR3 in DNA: TGTGCCAGCAGTCGGGACCCCGAAGCTTTCTTT.